This entry lists 25 T cell receptor beta chains sequenced from one sample in a study of CD8 T cells in ankylosing spondylitis. One entry per CDR3 protein, called by TCRdb with MiXCR from the 5' RACE reads. The sample yields a few hundred thousand distinct CDR3 sequences, under 12% seen once. Sequencing was carried out using blood, either unsorted or a sorted T cell fraction (not recorded which). All receptors come from a male donor with ankylosing spondylitis or in good health (not recorded which).

The sample holds many counts of this clonotype. V usage is TRBV7-2 and J usage is TRBJ2-1; possible D gene TRBD2, 5 bases. V shed 5 bases and J shed 4 bases, with 15 bases lying between them. Per germline, CDR1 SGHTA and CDR2 FQGNSA. The CDR3 extends over 15 amino acids. The CDR3 region has the DNA TGTGCCAGCAGCCCGGGAACTATTTCGTACAATGAGCAGTTCTTC. Protein: CASSPGTISYNEQFF.

This clonotype was seen ten or more times. The chain joins TRBV12-3 or TRBV12-4 to TRBJ1-4, with D unclear. Between the trimmed V and J ends, which lost 6 bases and 2 bases, there was a span of 7 bases. The CDR3 totals 13 residues. The CDR3 protein is CASRDLTNEKLFF. In nucleotides, the CDR3 is TGTGCCAGCAGAGATCTGACTAATGAAAAACTGTTTTTT.

This clonotype came up a few times. V usage is TRBV5-1 and J usage is TRBJ2-7; the D is unclear. Germline assignment: CDR1 SGHRS and CDR2 YFSETQ. This CDR3 has 12 amino acids. Deletions cut 3 bases from V and 6 bases from J, with 10 bases between. DNA for the CDR3: TGCGCCAGCAGCTCCCATGGGTCCGAGCAGTACTTC. It codes for CASSSHGSEQYF.

A note on this clonotype: It may be a read error: a sequence one base away is much more abundant. The chain couples TRBV7-8 to TRBJ2-7; possible D gene TRBD2, 6 bases. Per the germline V gene, CDR1 is SGHVS and CDR2 is FQNEAQ. This CDR3 contains 13 residues. The V end lost 5 bases, the J end lost 2 bases, and 10 bases lay between the germline ends. Here the CDR3 DNA reads TGTGCCAGCAGCACGAGACTAGCCTACGAGCAGTACTTC. Translating gives CASSTRLAYEQYF.

This clonotype appeared a few times. The rearrangement links TRBV11-1 to TRBJ1-1; maybe TRBD1 (5 bases). Trimming removed 1 base from V and 4 bases from J, with 10 bases in between. The germline V gene has CDR1 SGHAT and CDR2 FQDESV (reference sequence). The CDR3 is 14 amino acids. Written as DNA, the CDR3 is TGTGCCAGCAGCTTAGAGGGGTCGGGCACTGAAGCTTTCTTT. Translation gives CASSLEGSGTEAFF.

The CDR3, as DNA: TGTGCCAGCAGCTTAGTCTTTTCCGGGGGGCCCAATGGTGGGGCCAACGTCCTGACTTTC. It specifies CASSLVFSGGPNGGANVLTF. The chain combines TRBV11-2 with TRBJ2-6; a weak D match, TRBD2 (7 bases). Trimming stripped 1 base from V and 3 bases from J, with 22 bases between. CDR1 is SGHAT and CDR2 is FQNNGV in the germline V gene. This CDR3 is built from 20 residues.

This clonotype was observed a few times. The CDR3 is CASSSGQTGEYEQYF. The CDR3 DNA sequence: TGTGCCAGCAGCTCGGGTCAGACAGGGGAATACGAGCAGTACTTC. The genes are TRBV7-2 and TRBJ2-7; 8 positions agree with TRBD1. The CDR3 is 15 amino acids. V shed 4 bases and J 4 bases; nucleotides not matched to a gene: 9. CDR1 is SGHTA and CDR2 is FQGNSA in the germline V gene.

This clonotype has ten or more counts. The rearrangement joins TRBV20-1 to TRBJ2-1; D gene ambiguous. V was clipped by 0 bases and J by 6 bases, with 9 bases between them. CDR3 length: 13 amino acids. Germline V gene lookup returns CDR1 DFQATT and CDR2 SNEGSKA (reference sequence). The chain's CDR3 is CSARDLDFNEQFF. CDR3 DNA: TGCAGTGCTAGAGATCTAGATTTCAATGAGCAGTTCTTC.

This clonotype appeared a few times. The chain is built from TRBV12-3 or TRBV12-4 and TRBJ2-1; D is unclear. The CDR3 contains 15 residues. The ends were cut back, 1 base at V and 7 bases at J, with 14 bases in the middle. The CDR3 DNA is TGTGCCAGCAGTTTAGGCTGGGGAACCCTGAATGAGCAGTTCTTC. Residues: CASSLGWGTLNEQFF.

This clonotype was observed many times. This sequence joins TRBV9 and TRBJ1-4; possible D gene TRBD1, 6 bases. Trimming stripped 5 bases from V and 7 bases from J, with 18 bases between. Germline-derived CDR1 and CDR2 are SGDLS and YYNGEE. There are 15 residues in the CDR3. The CDR3 nucleotides read TGTGCCAGCAGTCCAGACGGGGGGCTTGGTGAAAAACTGTTTTTT. Encoded protein: CASSPDGGLGEKLFF. Full variable domain (outside the CDR3, taken from reference TRBV9 and TRBJ1-4): DSGVTQTPKHLITATGQRVTLRCSPRSGDLSVYWYQQSLDQGLQFLIQYYNGEERAKGNILERFSAQQFPDLHSELNLSSLELGDSALYFCASSPDGGLGEKLFFGSGTQLSVL.

This chain connects TRBV19 to TRBJ1-2; TRBD1 is a possible D gene (6 bases). V was clipped by 3 bases and J by 8 bases, with 22 bases between them. The CDR3 is 16 residues long. Germline lookup yields CDR1 LNHDA and CDR2 SQIVND (reference sequence). Here the CDR3 DNA reads TGTGCCAGTAGTATGGTCCCAGCCCCCTCAGGGGTCGGCTACACCTTC. It codes for CASSMVPAPSGVGYTF.

At least ten counts were recorded for this clonotype. The chain employs TRBV25-1 and TRBJ2-1; 13 bases are shared with TRBD2. This CDR3 spans 15 amino acids. From germline, CDR1 is MGHDK and CDR2 SYGVNS. V lost 5 bases and J lost 8; bases outside the gene matches: 6. The CDR3 nucleotides are TGTGCCAGCAGTCGGCCGGGACTAGCGGGGTATGAGCAGTTCTTC. Protein sequence: CASSRPGLAGYEQFF.

This chain uses TRBV30 with TRBJ2-3; D call uncertain. Germline V gives CDR1 GTSNPN, CDR2 SVGIG (reference sequence). The CDR3 is 12 residues long. The V gene lost 3 bases and the J gene lost 6 bases, with 10 bases spanning the gap. In nucleotides, the CDR3 is TGTGCCTGGAGCCGCGAAGGTGATACGCAGTATTTT. This gives the protein CAWSREGDTQYF.

The CDR3 DNA follows: TGCAGTGCTACAGATCCCTGGGGGGAGCCACAAGAGACCCAGTACTTC. Amino acid sequence: CSATDPWGEPQETQYF. The J gene is TRBJ2-5, the V gene TRBV20-1; tentatively, D is TRBD2 (6 bases). Germline V gene lookup returns CDR1 DFQATT and CDR2 SNEGSKA (reference sequence). V was clipped by 4 bases and J by 2 bases, with 20 bases between them. The CDR3 is made up of 16 amino acids.

The V and J genes are TRBV3-1 and TRBJ2-1; D is ambiguous. Germline CDR1 is LGHDT and CDR2 is YNNKEL (reference sequence). V dropped 2 bases and J dropped 7 bases, with 18 bases sitting between them. The length of the CDR3 is 16 residues. Written as DNA, the CDR3 is TGTGCCAGCAGCCAATATTCCGAGCGAACTAAAAATGAGCAGTTCTTC. It codes for CASSQYSERTKNEQFF.

In its sample, this clonotype was seen a few times. The CDR3 loop is CASREGGRLETQYF. CDR3 bases: TGTGCCAGCAGGGAGGGGGGACGCCTAGAGACCCAGTACTTC. The chain has TRBV12-3 or TRBV12-4 and TRBJ2-5; D is possibly TRBD1 or TRBD2 (6 bases each). V was shortened by 6 bases and J by 4 bases, with 15 bases between the two germline ends. This CDR3 has 14 residues.

This clonotype was seen ten or more times. The CDR3 spells CSARDQSQGGYGYTF. The CDR3 DNA sequence: TGCAGTGCTAGAGACCAGTCACAGGGTGGATATGGCTACACCTTC. This chain uses TRBV20-1 with TRBJ1-2, with D possibly being TRBD1 (6 bases). Trimming shortened V by 0 bases and J by 5 bases, and 16 bases separated the two germline ends. The germline gives CDR1 DFQATT, CDR2 SNEGSKA (reference sequence). The CDR3 has 15 amino acids.

This clonotype was picked up many times. The chain employs TRBV5-6 and TRBJ1-5; D gene uncertain. The CDR3 is made up of 12 amino acids. V lost 5 bases to trimming and J lost 7 bases, with 10 bases between them. The germline gives CDR1 SGHDT, CDR2 YYEEEE. CDR3 nucleotides: TGTGCCAGCAGTTCAGGAAAGCAGCCCCAGCATTTT. It codes for CASSSGKQPQHF.

This clonotype was counted at least ten times. The V and J genes are TRBV27 and TRBJ2-1; TRBD1 or TRBD2 may be the D gene (5 bases each). CDR3 length: 13 residues. The V and J ends lost 4 bases and 7 bases respectively, with 11 bases between them. Germline V gives CDR1 MNHEY, CDR2 SMNVEV (reference sequence). CDR3 nucleotide sequence: TGTGCCAGCAGTTGGGGGAGCGGAAATGAGCAGTTCTTC. Amino acid sequence: CASSWGSGNEQFF.

Many counts were recorded for this clonotype. The rearrangement joins TRBV6-5 to TRBJ2-6; D might be TRBD1 (5 bases). This CDR3 spans 17 amino acids. V lost 2 bases to trimming and J lost 0 bases, with 11 bases between them. The germline CDR1 and CDR2 sequences are MNHEY and SVGAGI. The CDR3 bases are TGTGCCAGCAGTTACCAGGGAAGCAGCTCTGGGGCCAACGTCCTGACTTTC. This gives the protein CASSYQGSSSGANVLTF.

This clonotype was seen ten or more times. The DNA for the CDR3 is TGTGCCAGCACCGTGGACAGGGGCCAAGAGACCCAGTACTTC. It yields the protein CASTVDRGQETQYF. J is TRBJ2-5 and V is TRBV12-3 or TRBV12-4; 9 bases fit TRBD1. V dropped 7 bases and J dropped 1; count of bases not matched to a gene: 4. The CDR3 is 14 amino acids.

The table lists this clonotype with many counts. Compared with germline, one end of the junction differs, possibly owing to a read error. The rearrangement joins TRBV12-3 or TRBV12-4 to TRBJ2-5; possibly TRBD1 for D (5 bases). The CDR3 totals 16 residues. The CDR3 sequence is CASRKTVTLIQGTQYF. The DNA of the CDR3 is TGTGCCAGCAGGAAGACAGTGACCCTGATCCAAGGGACCCAGTACTTC.

This clonotype was found many times. The chain links TRBV5-1 to TRBJ1-4; 9 bases fit TRBD1. Germline loops: CDR1 SGHRS, CDR2 YFSETQ. The CDR3 loop spans 15 amino acids. With V trimmed by 4 bases and J by 8 bases, 9 bases remained unmatched. The CDR3 bases are TGCGCCAGCAGCCCCGAGGGGACAGGGAGGGAAAAACTGTTTTTT. It codes for CASSPEGTGREKLFF. The full variable domain, its missing parts supplied by reference TRBV5-1 and TRBJ1-4, is KAGVTQTPRYLIKTRGQQVTLSCSPISGHRSVSWYQQTPGQGLQFLFEYFSETQRNKGNFPGRFSGRQFSNSRSEMNVSTLELGDSALYLCASSPEGTGREKLFFGSGTQLSVL.

This clonotype was recorded at least ten times. The chain has TRBV5-1 and TRBJ2-5; 8 bases fit TRBD2. The CDR3 has 15 amino acids. J gave up 3 bases and V 4 bases, and 8 bases lay outside the gene matches. From germline, CDR1 is SGHRS and CDR2 YFSETQ. The CDR3 nucleotides read TGCGCCAGCAGCATTAGCGGGAACCTAGAAGAGACCCAGTACTTC. This encodes CASSISGNLEETQYF.

This clonotype was recorded a few times. The rearrangement uses TRBV6-1 and TRBJ1-4; possible D gene TRBD1, 5 bases. The CDR3 loop spans 15 amino acids. Germline V gene lookup returns CDR1 MNHNS and CDR2 SASEGT. V was shortened by 6 bases and J by 6 bases, with 17 bases between the two germline ends. This chain's CDR3 is CASRGGVSADEKLFF. CDR3 DNA: TGTGCCAGCAGGGGGGGGGTCAGTGCGGATGAAAAACTGTTTTTT.